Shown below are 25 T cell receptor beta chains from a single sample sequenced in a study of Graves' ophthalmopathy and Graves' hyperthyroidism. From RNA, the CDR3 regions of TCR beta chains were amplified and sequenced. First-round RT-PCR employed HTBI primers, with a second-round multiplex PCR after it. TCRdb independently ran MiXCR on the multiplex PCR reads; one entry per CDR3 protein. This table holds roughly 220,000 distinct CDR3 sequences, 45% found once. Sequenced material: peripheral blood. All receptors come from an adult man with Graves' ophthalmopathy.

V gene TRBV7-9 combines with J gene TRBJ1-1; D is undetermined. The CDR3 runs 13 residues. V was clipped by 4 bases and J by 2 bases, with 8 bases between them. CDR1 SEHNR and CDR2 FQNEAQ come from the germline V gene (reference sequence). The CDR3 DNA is TGTGCCAGCAGCTCAGGATCTAACACTGAAGCTTTCTTT. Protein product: CASSSGSNTEAFF.

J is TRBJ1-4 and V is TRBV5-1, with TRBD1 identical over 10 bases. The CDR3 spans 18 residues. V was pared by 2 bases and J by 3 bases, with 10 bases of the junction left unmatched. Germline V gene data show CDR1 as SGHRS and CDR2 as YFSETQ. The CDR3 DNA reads TGCGCCAGCAGCTTTGGGGACAGGGGATTTCAGGCTAATGAAAAACTGTTTTTT. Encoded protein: CASSFGDRGFQANEKLFF.

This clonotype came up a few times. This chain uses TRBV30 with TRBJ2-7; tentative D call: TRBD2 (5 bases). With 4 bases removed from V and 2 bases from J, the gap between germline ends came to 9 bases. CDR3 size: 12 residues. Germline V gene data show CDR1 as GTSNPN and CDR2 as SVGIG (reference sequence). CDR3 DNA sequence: TGTGCCTGGATGAGGGATCCCTACGAGCAGTACTTC. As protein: CAWMRDPYEQYF.

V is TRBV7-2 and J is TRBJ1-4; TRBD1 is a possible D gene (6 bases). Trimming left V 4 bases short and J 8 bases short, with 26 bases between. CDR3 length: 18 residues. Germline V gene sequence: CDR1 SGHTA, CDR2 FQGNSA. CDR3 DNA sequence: TGTGCCAGCAGCTCCCTTTGGAGCTCTACAGGGTCCCGCGAAAAACTGTTTTTT. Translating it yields CASSSLWSSTGSREKLFF.

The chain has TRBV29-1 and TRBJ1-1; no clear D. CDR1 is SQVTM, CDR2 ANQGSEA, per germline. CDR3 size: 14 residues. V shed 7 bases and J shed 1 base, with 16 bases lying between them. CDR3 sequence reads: CSAHGPTENTEAFF. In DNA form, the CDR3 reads TGCAGCGCCCATGGGCCTACGGAGAACACTGAAGCTTTCTTT.

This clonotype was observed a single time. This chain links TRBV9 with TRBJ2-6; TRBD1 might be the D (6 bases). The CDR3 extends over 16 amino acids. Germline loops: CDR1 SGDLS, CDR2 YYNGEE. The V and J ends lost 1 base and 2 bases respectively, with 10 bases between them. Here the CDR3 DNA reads TGTGCCAGCAGCGTATACAGGGTTACTGGGGCCAACGTCCTGACTTTC. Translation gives CASSVYRVTGANVLTF.

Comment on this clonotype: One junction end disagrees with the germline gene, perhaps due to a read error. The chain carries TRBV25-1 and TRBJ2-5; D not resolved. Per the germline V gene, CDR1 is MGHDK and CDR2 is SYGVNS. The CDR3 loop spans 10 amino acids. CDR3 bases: TGCGTCCGGGCACGAGAGACCCAGTACTTC. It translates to CVRARETQYF.

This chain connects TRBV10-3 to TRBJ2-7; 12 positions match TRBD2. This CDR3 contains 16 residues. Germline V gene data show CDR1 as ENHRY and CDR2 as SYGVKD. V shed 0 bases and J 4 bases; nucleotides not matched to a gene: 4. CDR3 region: CAISESTSGSRYEQYF. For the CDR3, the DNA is TGTGCCATCAGTGAGTCGACTAGCGGGAGTAGGTACGAGCAGTACTTC.

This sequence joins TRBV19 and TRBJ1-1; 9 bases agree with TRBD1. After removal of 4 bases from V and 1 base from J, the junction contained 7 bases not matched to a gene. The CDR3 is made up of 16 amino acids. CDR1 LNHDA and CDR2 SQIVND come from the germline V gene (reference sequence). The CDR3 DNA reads TGTGCCAGTAGTACAATCCCGACAGGGGGGAACACTGAAGCTTTCTTT. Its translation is CASSTIPTGGNTEAFF.

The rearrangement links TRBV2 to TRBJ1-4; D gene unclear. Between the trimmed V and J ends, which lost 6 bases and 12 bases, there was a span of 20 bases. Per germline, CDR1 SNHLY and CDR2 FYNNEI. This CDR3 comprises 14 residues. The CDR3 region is CASSLGGSLKQLFF. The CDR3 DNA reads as TGTGCCAGCAGCTTAGGTGGCAGCCTGAAACAACTGTTTTTT.

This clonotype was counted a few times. CDR3 loop: CASSQDSSGVELFF. CDR3 bases: TGTGCCAGCAGCCAAGATTCGAGCGGGGTGGAACTGTTTTTT. V is TRBV4-2 and J is TRBJ1-4, with D unclear. Trimming left V 0 bases short and J 12 bases short, with 14 bases between. The CDR3 has 14 residues. Germline V CDR1 and CDR2: LGHNA, YNFKEQ.

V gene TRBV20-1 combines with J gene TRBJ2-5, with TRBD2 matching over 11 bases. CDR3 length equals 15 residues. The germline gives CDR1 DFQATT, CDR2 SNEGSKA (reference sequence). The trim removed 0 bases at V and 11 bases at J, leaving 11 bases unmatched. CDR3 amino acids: CSARELAGVIDTQYF. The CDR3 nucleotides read TGCAGTGCTAGAGAACTAGCGGGAGTGATAGATACGCAGTACTTC.

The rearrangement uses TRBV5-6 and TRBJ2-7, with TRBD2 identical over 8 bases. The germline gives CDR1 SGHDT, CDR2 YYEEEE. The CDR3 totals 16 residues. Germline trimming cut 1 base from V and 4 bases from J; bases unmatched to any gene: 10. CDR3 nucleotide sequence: TGTGCCAGCAGCTTGTTTGGGCAGGGACTAGTATACGAGCAGTACTTC. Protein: CASSLFGQGLVYEQYF.

The CDR3 loop is CSAADRVSYGYTF. CDR3 nucleotide sequence: TGCAGTGCTGCGGACAGGGTTTCCTATGGCTACACCTTC. The chain couples TRBV20-1 to TRBJ1-2, with TRBD1 matching over 8 bases. V lost 5 bases and J lost 4; bases outside the gene matches: 6. The CDR3 contains 13 residues. Looked up from germline, CDR1 is DFQATT and CDR2 is SNEGSKA (reference sequence).

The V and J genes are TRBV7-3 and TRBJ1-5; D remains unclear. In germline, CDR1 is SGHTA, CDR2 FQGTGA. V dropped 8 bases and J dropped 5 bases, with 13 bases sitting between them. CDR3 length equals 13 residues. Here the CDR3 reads CASLYSRYQPQHF. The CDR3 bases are TGTGCCAGCCTGTACTCACGTTATCAGCCCCAGCATTTT.

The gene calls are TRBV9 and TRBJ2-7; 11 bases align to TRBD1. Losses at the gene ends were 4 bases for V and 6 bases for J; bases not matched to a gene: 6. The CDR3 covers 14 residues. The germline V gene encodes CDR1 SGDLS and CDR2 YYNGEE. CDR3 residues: CASSSGQGVSEQYF. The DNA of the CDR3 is TGTGCCAGCAGCTCGGGACAGGGGGTCTCCGAGCAGTACTTC.

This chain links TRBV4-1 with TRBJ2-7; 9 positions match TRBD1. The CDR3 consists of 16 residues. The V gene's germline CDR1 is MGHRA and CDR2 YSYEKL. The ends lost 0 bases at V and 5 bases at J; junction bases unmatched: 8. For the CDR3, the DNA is TGCGCCAGCAGCCAAGAGGGCCTGGGACAGGGAGACGAGCAGTACTTC. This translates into CASSQEGLGQGDEQYF.

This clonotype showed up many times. The DNA for the CDR3 is TGCAGTGCTGACTCTAGCGGACCAGGGCTCGAGCAGTACTTC. It encodes CSADSSGPGLEQYF. V and J are TRBV20-1 and TRBJ2-7, with 7 bases lining up with TRBD2. The CDR3 contains 14 residues. Per the germline V gene, CDR1 is DFQATT and CDR2 is SNEGSKA (reference sequence). The V gene end was trimmed by 5 bases and the J gene end by 6 bases; junction bases not matched to a gene: 13.

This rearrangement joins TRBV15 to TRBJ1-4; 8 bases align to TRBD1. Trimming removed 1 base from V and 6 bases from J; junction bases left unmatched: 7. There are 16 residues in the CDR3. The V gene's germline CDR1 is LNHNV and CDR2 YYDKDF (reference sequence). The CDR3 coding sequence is TGTGCCACCAGCAGAGCGACCGCGACAGGGGATGAAAAACTGTTTTTT. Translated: CATSRATATGDEKLFF.

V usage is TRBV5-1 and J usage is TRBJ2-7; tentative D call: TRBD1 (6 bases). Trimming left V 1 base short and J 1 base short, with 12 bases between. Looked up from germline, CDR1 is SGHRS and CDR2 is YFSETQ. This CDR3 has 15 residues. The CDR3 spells CASSLSGGQSYEQYF. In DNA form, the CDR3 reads TGCGCCAGCAGCTTGTCGGGCGGACAGTCCTACGAGCAGTACTTC.

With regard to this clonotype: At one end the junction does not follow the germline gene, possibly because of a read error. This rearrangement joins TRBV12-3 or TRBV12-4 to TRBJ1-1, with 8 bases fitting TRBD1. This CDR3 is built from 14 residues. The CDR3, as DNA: TGTGTCAGCCGTTGGGGACAGGCGGGCACTGAAGCTTTCTTT. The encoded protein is CVSRWGQAGTEAFF.

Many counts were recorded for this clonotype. The CDR3 sequence: CASSRDALSYEQYF. In DNA form, the CDR3 reads TGTGCCAGCAGCCGGGACGCCTTGTCGTACGAGCAGTACTTC. V usage is TRBV7-9 and J usage is TRBJ2-7; D is perhaps TRBD1 or TRBD2 (5 bases each). Looked up from germline, CDR1 is SEHNR and CDR2 is FQNEAQ (reference sequence). This CDR3 is built from 14 residues. The V end was cut by 5 bases, the J end by 4 bases, with 15 bases between.

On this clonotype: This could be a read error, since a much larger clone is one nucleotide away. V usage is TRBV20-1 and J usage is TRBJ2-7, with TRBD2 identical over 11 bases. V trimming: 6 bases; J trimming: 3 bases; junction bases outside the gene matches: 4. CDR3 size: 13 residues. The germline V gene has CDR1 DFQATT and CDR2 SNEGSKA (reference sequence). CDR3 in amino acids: CSANSGGDYEQYF. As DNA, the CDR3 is TGCAGTGCCAATAGCGGGGGGGACTACGAGCAGTACTTC.

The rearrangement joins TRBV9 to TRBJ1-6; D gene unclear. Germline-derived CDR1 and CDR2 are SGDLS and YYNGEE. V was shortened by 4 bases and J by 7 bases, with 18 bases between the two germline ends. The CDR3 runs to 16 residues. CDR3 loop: CASSSLFPGLNSPLHF. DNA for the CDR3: TGTGCCAGCAGCTCGCTTTTTCCGGGTCTCAATTCACCCCTCCACTTT.

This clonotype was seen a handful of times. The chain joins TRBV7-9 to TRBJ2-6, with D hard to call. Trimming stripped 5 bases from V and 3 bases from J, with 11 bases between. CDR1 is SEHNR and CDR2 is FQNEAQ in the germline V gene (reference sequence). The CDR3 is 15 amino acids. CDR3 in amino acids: CASSPPAGGANVLTF. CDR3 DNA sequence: TGTGCCAGCAGCCCCCCGGCTGGTGGGGCCAACGTCCTGACTTTC.